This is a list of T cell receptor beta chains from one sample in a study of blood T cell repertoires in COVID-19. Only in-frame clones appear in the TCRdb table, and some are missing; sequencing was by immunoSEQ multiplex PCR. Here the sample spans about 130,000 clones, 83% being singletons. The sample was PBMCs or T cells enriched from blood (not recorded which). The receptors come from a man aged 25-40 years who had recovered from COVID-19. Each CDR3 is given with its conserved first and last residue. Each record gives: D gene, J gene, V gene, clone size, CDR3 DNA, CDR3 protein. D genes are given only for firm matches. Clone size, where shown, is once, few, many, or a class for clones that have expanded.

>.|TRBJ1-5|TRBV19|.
TGTGCCAGTAGTATTGGCAGTCATAGCAATCAGCCCCAGCATTTT
CASSIGSHSNQPQHF
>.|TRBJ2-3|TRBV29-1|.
TGCAGCGTTCGAAATCAGGGGATAGATACGCAGTATTTT
CSVRNQGIDTQYF
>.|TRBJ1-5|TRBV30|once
TGTGCCTGGAGTGTACAAGTCAGCAATCAGCCCCAGCATTTT
CAWSVQVSNQPQHF
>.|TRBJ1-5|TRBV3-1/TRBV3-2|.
TGTGCCAGCAGCCCCCCTGGGGAGGGTCAGCCCCAGCATTTT
CASSPPGEGQPQHF
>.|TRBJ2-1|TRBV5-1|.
TGCGCCAGCAGCTTGGGGCCAGGGAATGAGCAGTTCTTC
CASSLGPGNEQFF
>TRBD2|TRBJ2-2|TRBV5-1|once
TGCGCCAGCAGCTTGTGGTACCCAGCGGGAGGCACCGGGGAGCTGTTTTTT
CASSLWYPAGGTGELFF
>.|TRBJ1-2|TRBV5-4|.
TGTGCCAGCAGCTTGGCCGCGAGGGTACCCTATGGCTACACCTTC
CASSLAARVPYGYTF
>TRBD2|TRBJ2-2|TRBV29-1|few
TGCAGCGTTGTACTAACTAGCGCGAACACCGGGGAGCTGTTTTTT
CSVVLTSANTGELFF
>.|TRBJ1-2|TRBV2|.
TGTGCCAGCATGAGGCAGGGCTATGGCTACACCTTC
CASMRQGYGYTF
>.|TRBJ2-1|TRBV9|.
TGTGCCAGCAGCGTATTGTTTAGCGGAGATTACAATGAGCAGTTCTTC
CASSVLFSGDYNEQFF
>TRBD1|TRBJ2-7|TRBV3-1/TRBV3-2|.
TGTGCCAGCAGCCCTATGATGGGACAGGGTTACGAGCAGTACTTC
CASSPMMGQGYEQYF
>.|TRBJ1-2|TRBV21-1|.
TGTGCCAGCCTTGCCTCCAACAGGCTGAACGACTATGGCTACACCTTC
CASLASNRLNDYGYTF
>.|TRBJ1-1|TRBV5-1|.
TGCGCCAGCAGCACGGGTGGACAGCTAATGAACACTGAAGCTTTCTTT
CASSTGGQLMNTEAFF
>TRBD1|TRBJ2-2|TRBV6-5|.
TGTGCCAGCAGCTCCGGGACAGGGGTTACCGGGGAGCTGTTTTTT
CASSSGTGVTGELFF
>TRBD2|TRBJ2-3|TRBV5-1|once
TGCGCCAGCAGCTTGTGGAACCCGGGGGGGTCCAGCACAGATACGCAGTATTTT
CASSLWNPGGSSTDTQYF
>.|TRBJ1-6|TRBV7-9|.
TGTGCCAGCAGCCCTGCCAGGGGCCTGACAAATTCACCCCTCCACTTT
CASSPARGLTNSPLHF
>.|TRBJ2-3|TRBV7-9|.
TGTGCCAGCAGCTTTCTAAACAGCGATACGCAGTATTTT
CASSFLNSDTQYF
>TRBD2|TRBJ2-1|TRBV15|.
TGTGCCACCAGCAGCCTCGGGACTAGCGGGAGTGAGGGTGAGCAGTTCTTC
CATSSLGTSGSEGEQFF
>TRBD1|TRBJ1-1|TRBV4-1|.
TGCGCCAGCAGCCAAGCAGTTGGGCAGGGGGCTTGGGCTGAAGCTTTCTTT
CASSQAVGQGAWAEAFF
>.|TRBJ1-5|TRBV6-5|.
TGTGCCATCGGGGGGGGCGCAAGTGGCAATCAGCCCCAGCATTTT
CAIGGGASGNQPQHF
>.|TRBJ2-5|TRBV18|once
TGTGCCAGCTCACCCCCCGGGGTGAGACGGGAGACCCAGTACTTC
CASSPPGVRRETQYF
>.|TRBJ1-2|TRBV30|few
TGTGCCTGGAGTGTACTGGCAGGCTATGGCTACACCTTC
CAWSVLAGYGYTF
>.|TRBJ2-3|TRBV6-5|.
TGTGCCAGCAATGGAGACGCAGATACGCAGTATTTT
CASNGDADTQYF
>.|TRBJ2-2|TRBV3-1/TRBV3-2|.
TGTGCCAGCAGCCAACGGACAAACTCCGGGGAGCTGTTTTTT
CASSQRTNSGELFF
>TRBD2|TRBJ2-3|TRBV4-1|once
TGCGCCAGCAGCCAGGATAGCGGGGGGAGCACAGATACGCAGTATTTT
CASSQDSGGSTDTQYF
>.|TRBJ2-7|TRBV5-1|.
TGCGCCAGCAGCGAGGAAAAAAGCAGGGTGTTTTACGAGCAGTACTTC
CASSEEKSRVFYEQYF
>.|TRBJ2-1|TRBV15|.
TGTGCCACCAGCAGAGGGGGCCCAAACAATGAGCAGTTCTTC
CATSRGGPNNEQFF
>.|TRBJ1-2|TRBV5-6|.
TGTGCCAGCAGCTTGGTTCGGACAGCATCCCGAGGGGGCTACACCTTC
CASSLVRTASRGGYTF
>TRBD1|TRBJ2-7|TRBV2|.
TGTGCCAGCAGTGAAGCGAGCCTGACAGGGCGATACGAGCAGTACTTC
CASSEASLTGRYEQYF
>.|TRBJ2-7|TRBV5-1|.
TGCGCCAGCAGCTTGGCCTCTTCCCCAGGGGCCTACGAGCAGTACTTC
CASSLASSPGAYEQYF
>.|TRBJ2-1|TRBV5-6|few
TGTGCCAGCAGCCCCCCTAGCAGCTACAATGAGCAGTTCTTC
CASSPPSSYNEQFF
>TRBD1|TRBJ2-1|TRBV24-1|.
TGTGCCACCAGTGTCGGGACAGGGAAGGTAAATGAGCAGTTCTTC
CATSVGTGKVNEQFF
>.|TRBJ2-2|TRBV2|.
TGTGCCAGCAGGCCGGGACTCACCAACACCGGGGAGCTGTTTTTT
CASRPGLTNTGELFF
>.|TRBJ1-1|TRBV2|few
TGTGCCAGCATTGAGATGCGACAAGGGAACACTGAAGCTTTCTTT
CASIEMRQGNTEAFF
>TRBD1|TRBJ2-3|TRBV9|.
TGTGCCAGCGGACAGGGCGGTACAGATACGCAGTATTTT
CASGQGGTDTQYF
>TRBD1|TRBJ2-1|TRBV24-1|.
TGTGCCACCCGGGACAGAGACAATGAGCAGTTCTTC
CATRDRDNEQFF
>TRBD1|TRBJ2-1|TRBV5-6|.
TGTGCCAGCAGCCCAACAGGGGGCGGCTCCTACAATGAGCAGTTCTTC
CASSPTGGGSYNEQFF
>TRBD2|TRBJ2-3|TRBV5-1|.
TGCGCCAGCAGCCGGACTAGCGAAACGCAGTATTTT
CASSRTSETQYF
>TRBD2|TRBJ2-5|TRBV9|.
TGTGCCAGCAGCCGGACTAGCGGGGGGAAAGAGACCCAGTACTTC
CASSRTSGGKETQYF
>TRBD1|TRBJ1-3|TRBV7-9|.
TGTGCCAGCAGCCCACCCTGGACAGGGGATTCTGGAAACACCATATATTTT
CASSPPWTGDSGNTIYF